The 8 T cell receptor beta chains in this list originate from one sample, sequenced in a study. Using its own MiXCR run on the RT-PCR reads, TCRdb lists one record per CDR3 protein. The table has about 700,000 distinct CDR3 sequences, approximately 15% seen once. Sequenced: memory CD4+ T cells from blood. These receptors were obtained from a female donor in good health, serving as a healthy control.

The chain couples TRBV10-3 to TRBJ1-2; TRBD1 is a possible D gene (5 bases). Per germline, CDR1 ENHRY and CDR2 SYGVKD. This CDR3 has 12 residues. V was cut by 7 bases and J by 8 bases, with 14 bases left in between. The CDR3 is CAIKNGTGGYTF. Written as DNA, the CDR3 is TGTGCCATCAAGAACGGGACCGGAGGCTACACCTTC.

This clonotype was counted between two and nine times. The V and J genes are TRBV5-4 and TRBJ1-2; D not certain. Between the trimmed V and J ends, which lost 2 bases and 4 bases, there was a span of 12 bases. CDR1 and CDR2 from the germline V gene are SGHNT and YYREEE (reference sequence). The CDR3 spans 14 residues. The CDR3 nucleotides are TGTGCCAGCAGCTTCGGACCGACATTCTATGGCTACACCTTC. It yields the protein CASSFGPTFYGYTF.

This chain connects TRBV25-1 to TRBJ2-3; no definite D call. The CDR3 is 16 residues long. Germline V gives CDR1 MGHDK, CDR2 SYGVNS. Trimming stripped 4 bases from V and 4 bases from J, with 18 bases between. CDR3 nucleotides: TGTGCCAGCAGTGTGGACCTACCTTCGATTTCAGATACGCAGTATTTT. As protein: CASSVDLPSISDTQYF.

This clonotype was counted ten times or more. The CDR3 DNA sequence: TGCGCCAGCAGCGAACAGGGGCTCGGCGGAAACGGGGAGCTGTTTTTT. Its translation is CASSEQGLGGNGELFF. The V and J genes are TRBV5-1 and TRBJ2-2, with 7 bases fitting TRBD1. V trimming: 4 bases; J trimming: 7 bases; junction bases outside the gene matches: 13. The germline CDR1 and CDR2 sequences are SGHRS and YFSETQ. CDR3 length: 16 residues.

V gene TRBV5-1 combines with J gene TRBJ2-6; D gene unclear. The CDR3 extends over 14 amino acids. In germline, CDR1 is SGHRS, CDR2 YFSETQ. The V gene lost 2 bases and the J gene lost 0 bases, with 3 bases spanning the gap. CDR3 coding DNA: TGCGCCAGCAGCTTCATCTCTGGGGCCAACGTCCTGACTTTC. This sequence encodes CASSFISGANVLTF.

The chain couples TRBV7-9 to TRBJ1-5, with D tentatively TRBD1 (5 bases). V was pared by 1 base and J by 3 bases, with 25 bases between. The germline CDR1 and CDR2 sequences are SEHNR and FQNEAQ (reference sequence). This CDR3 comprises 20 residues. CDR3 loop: CASSLEFWGRGQGHNQPQHF. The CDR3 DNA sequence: TGTGCCAGCAGCTTAGAATTCTGGGGGAGGGGTCAGGGCCACAATCAGCCCCAGCATTTT. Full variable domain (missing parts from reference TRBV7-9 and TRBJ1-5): DTGVSQNPRHKITKRGQNVTFRCDPISEHNRLYWYRQTLGQGPEFLTYFQNEAQLEKSRLLSDRFSAERPKGSFSTLEIQRTEQGDSAMYLCASSLEFWGRGQGHNQPQHFGDGTRLSIL.

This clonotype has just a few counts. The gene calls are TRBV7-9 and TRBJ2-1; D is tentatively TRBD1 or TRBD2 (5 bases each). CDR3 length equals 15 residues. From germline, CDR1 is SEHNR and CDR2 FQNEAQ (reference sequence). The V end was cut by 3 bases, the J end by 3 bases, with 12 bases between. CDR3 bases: TGTGCCAGCAGCTTGGTGGGGGTCTACTACAATGAGCAGTTCTTC. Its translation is CASSLVGVYYNEQFF.

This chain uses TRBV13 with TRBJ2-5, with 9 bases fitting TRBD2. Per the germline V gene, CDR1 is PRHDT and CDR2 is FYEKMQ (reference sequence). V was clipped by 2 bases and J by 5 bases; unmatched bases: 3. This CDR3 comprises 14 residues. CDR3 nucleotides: TGTGCCAGCAGCTTAAGACTAGCGGATGAGACCCAGTACTTC. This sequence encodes CASSLRLADETQYF.